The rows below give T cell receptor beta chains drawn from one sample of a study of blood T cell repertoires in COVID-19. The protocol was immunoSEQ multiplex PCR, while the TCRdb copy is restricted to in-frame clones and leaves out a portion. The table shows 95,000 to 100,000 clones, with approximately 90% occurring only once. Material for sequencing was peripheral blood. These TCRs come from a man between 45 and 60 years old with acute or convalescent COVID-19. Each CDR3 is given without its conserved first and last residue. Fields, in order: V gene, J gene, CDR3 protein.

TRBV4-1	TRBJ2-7	ASSPSSGGLYGEQY
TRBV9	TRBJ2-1	ASSATPGAGYNEQF
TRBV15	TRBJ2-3	ATSPGQGADTQY
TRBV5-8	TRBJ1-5	ASSLWANLVQPQH
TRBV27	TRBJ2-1	ASSFSGPGTYNEQF
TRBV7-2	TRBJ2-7	ASRGTGGRRSYEQY
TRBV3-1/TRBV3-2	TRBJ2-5	ASSPPGQGARGTQY
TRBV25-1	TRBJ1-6	ASSATGASPLH
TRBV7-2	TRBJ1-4	ASSLWTDEKLF
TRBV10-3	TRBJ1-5	AISDGSSNQPQH
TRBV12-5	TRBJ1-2	ASGRDGGYGYT